This TCR beta chain was sequenced for a study of cytomegalovirus exposure and HLA in healthy donors. This CDR3 comprises 15 residues. CDR1 and CDR2 (germline): MNHEY, SMNVEV (reference sequence). Trimming removed 1 base from V and 2 bases from J; junction bases left unmatched: 1. Primers included in the PCR were 60 Vbeta and 13 Jbeta primers. Clones were read by immunoSEQ multiplex PCR, and TCRdb kept only the in-frame ones, dropping some. The sample shows about 89,000 clones, about 74% of them seen only once. This receptor was obtained from a male donor in good health and CMV-seronegative. Sequencing used PBMCs. J is TRBJ2-7 and V is TRBV27; 11 nucleotides agree with TRBD1. As DNA, the CDR3 is TGTGCCAGCAGTTTATTGGGACAGGGGGCCTACGAGCAGTACTTC. Translated: CASSLLGQGAYEQYF.